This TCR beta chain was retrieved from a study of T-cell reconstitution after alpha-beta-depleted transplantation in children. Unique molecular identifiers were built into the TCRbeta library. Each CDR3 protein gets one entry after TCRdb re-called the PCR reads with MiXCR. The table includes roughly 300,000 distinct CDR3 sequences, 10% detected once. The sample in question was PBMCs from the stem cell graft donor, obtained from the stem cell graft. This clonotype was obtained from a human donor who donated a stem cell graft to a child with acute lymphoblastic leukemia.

The CDR3 is CASSQFSGTGTGELFF. The CDR3 nucleotides are TGCGCCAGCAGCCAATTTAGCGGGACGGGCACCGGGGAGCTGTTTTTT. The rearrangement joins TRBV4-3 to TRBJ2-2, with 8 positions matching TRBD2. Germline-derived CDR1 and CDR2 are LGHNA and YSLEER. This CDR3 has 16 amino acids. V lost 2 bases, J lost 4 bases, and 6 bases stayed unmatched.